The present entry profiles one T cell receptor beta chain with its context. Authors' processing steps: The assay estimated nucleated cells by amplifying reference gene primers. Clones were read by immunoSEQ multiplex PCR, and TCRdb kept only the in-frame ones, dropping some. V and J calls and clone size are as listed in that table; D and trimming were resolved from the DNA. The sample has some 300,000 clones, 70% to 90% seen once. Germline assignment: CDR1 MNHNY and CDR2 SVGAGI (reference sequence). The CDR3 is 11 residues long. Between the trimmed V and J ends, which lost 6 bases and 5 bases, there was a span of 7 bases. These data belong to a study of blood T cell repertoires in COVID-19. In the study overall: Spain, Italy and the United States supplied samples that represented acute and convalescent COVID-19. T cells, B-cell-depleted T cells, or PBMCs provided the cDNA or gDNA that served as material.

The sample taken for sequencing was peripheral blood. This receptor was taken from a woman in her forties or fifties with active or convalescent COVID-19. The genes are TRBV6-6 and TRBJ2-5, with D unclear. The CDR3 is CASSARETQYF. CDR3 bases: TGTGCCAGCAGCGCTAGGGAGACCCAGTACTTC.